These 32 T cell receptor beta chains were all obtained from the same sample, sequenced in a study of T cell responses to AZD1222 COVID-19 vaccine. The assay was immunoSEQ multiplex PCR, and TCRdb's table has in-frame clones only and misses some. The sample records tens of thousands of clones, 70% to 80% being singletons. The material was peripheral blood, obtained on day 0 of AZD1222 vaccination. The receptor source for this set is an adult in good health.

This clone was detected a few times. The V call is TRBV2, the J call TRBJ2-1; possible D gene TRBD2, 6 bases. The CDR3 runs 15 residues. V was shortened by 6 bases and J by 0 bases, with 12 bases between the two germline ends. Germline V gene sequence: CDR1 SNHLY, CDR2 FYNNEI. The CDR3, as DNA: TGTGCCAGCAGAGTGGGGGGAAGCTCCTACAATGAGCAGTTCTTC. Amino acid sequence: CASRVGGSSYNEQFF.

The V and J genes are TRBV7-9 and TRBJ1-1; 7 bases are shared with TRBD1. The J segment lost 8 bases and the V segment lost 4 bases, leaving 7 bases of the junction unmatched. This CDR3 is 13 amino acids long. Germline loops: CDR1 SEHNR, CDR2 FQNEAQ (reference sequence). The CDR3 bases are TGTGCCAGCAGCTCAGGGGACAGTCTGGAAGCTTTCTTT. Protein sequence: CASSSGDSLEAFF.

CDR3 protein: CASTPSGRGNTEAFF. Here the CDR3 DNA reads TGTGCCAGCACCCCTTCGGGCAGGGGGAACACTGAAGCTTTCTTT. The chain employs TRBV28 and TRBJ1-1; D might be TRBD1 (6 bases). Germline CDR1 and CDR2: MDHEN and SYDVKM. The CDR3 totals 15 residues. Between the trimmed V and J ends, which lost 7 bases and 1 base, there was a span of 16 bases. Based on the CDR3 plus reference TRBV28 and TRBJ1-1, the full variable domain is DVKVTQSSRYLVKRTGEKVFLECVQDMDHENMFWYRQDPGLGLRLIYFSYDVKMKEKGDIPEGYSVSREKKERFSLILESASTNQTSMYLCASTPSGRGNTEAFFGQGTRLTVV.

The V and J genes are TRBV5-6 and TRBJ2-7; TRBD1 aligns across 10 bases. From germline, CDR1 is SGHDT and CDR2 YYEEEE. V was clipped by 3 bases and J by 3 bases; unmatched bases: 15. The length of the CDR3 is 18 residues. In DNA, the CDR3 is TGTGCCAGCAGCTCGATGGGACAGGGGACACTAAAAGGCTACGAGCAGTACTTC. Its protein product is CASSSMGQGTLKGYEQYF. Together with reference TRBV5-6 and TRBJ2-7, the CDR3 gives the full variable domain: DAGVTQSPTHLIKTRGQQVTLRCSPKSGHDTVSWYQQALGQGPQFIFQYYEEEERQRGNFPDRFSGHQFPNYSSELNVNALLLGDSALYLCASSSMGQGTLKGYEQYFGPGTRLTVT.

The chain couples TRBV10-3 to TRBJ2-3; 8 positions match TRBD1. The length of the CDR3 is 13 residues. J was trimmed by 4 bases and V by 6 bases; bases with no gene match: 3. Germline assignment: CDR1 ENHRY and CDR2 SYGVKD. CDR3 protein: CAISGQGPDTQYF. CDR3 sequence (DNA): TGTGCCATCAGCGGACAGGGCCCAGATACGCAGTATTTT.

The V and J genes are TRBV28 and TRBJ1-3, with D perhaps matching TRBD1 (5 bases). V was pared by 3 bases and J by 4 bases, with 10 bases between. The CDR3 is 14 amino acids. Germline values: CDR1 MDHEN, CDR2 SYDVKM. Here the CDR3 reads CASSFQGGGNTIYF. CDR3 DNA sequence: TGTGCCAGCAGTTTCCAGGGTGGGGGAAACACCATATATTTT.

The J gene is TRBJ2-7, the V gene TRBV30; no reliable D call. V was shortened by 1 base and J by 3 bases, with 4 bases between the two germline ends. Germline V gives CDR1 GTSNPN, CDR2 SVGIG (reference sequence). The CDR3 covers 11 residues. The chain's CDR3 is CAWSDVYEQYF. The CDR3 region has the DNA TGTGCCTGGAGTGACGTCTACGAGCAGTACTTC.

The chain recombines TRBV5-1 with TRBJ1-1; possible D gene TRBD1, 6 bases. The CDR3 is made up of 16 amino acids. V lost 2 bases and J 8 bases, leaving 22 bases between the germline ends. CDR1 is SGHRS and CDR2 is YFSETQ in the germline V gene. CDR3 DNA: TGCGCCAGCAGCTTTACCGTCGGCGGGGGCCCCACCGAAGCTTTCTTT. Protein: CASSFTVGGGPTEAFF.

The chain links TRBV3-1 (or the pseudogene TRBV3-2) to TRBJ1-5; no clear D. Trimming left V 1 base short and J 2 bases short, with 6 bases between. There are 14 residues in the CDR3. Germline values: CDR1 LGHDT, CDR2 YNNKEL (reference sequence). The CDR3 region is CASSQGDGNQPQHF. The CDR3 nucleotides are TGTGCCAGCAGCCAAGGGGATGGCAATCAGCCCCAGCATTTT.

This clone was recorded a few times. The gene calls are TRBV11-2 and TRBJ2-3; D not resolved. CDR1 is SGHAT and CDR2 is FQNNGV in the germline V gene. The CDR3 totals 16 residues. V was shortened by 0 bases and J by 5 bases, with 15 bases between the two germline ends. In DNA, the CDR3 is TGTGCCAGCAGCTTAGATTCTGCCGGGTCGGGAGATACGCAGTATTTT. Translating gives CASSLDSAGSGDTQYF. Filled out from reference TRBV11-2 and TRBJ2-3, the complete variable domain reads EAGVAQSPRYKIIEKRQSVAFWCNPISGHATLYWYQQILGQGPKLLIQFQNNGVVDDSQLPKDRFSAERLKGVDSTLKIQPAKLEDSAVYLCASSLDSAGSGDTQYFGPGTRLTVL.

The chain has TRBV29-1 and TRBJ1-1; D perhaps matches TRBD1 (5 bases). Germline V gene sequence: CDR1 SQVTM, CDR2 ANQGSEA. The CDR3 runs to 12 residues. The V end lost 6 bases, the J end lost 3 bases, and 11 bases lay between the germline ends. In DNA, the CDR3 is TGCAGCGTCAGGGTAGGGGACACTGAAGCTTTCTTT. The encoded protein is CSVRVGDTEAFF.

The gene calls are TRBV10-1 and TRBJ2-4, with D possibly being TRBD1 (5 bases). The CDR3 is 14 residues long. Germline V CDR1 and CDR2: WNHNN, SYGVQD (reference sequence). Trimming took 4 bases from V and 0 from J, leaving 7 bases between them. The CDR3 loop is CASSGQLAKNIQYF. For the CDR3, the DNA is TGCGCCAGCAGTGGACAGCTAGCCAAAAACATTCAGTACTTC.

This chain uses TRBV10-2 with TRBJ2-2; no firm D call. The CDR3 is 14 residues long. V was trimmed by 3 bases and J by 4 bases, leaving 9 bases between them. Germline CDR1 reads WSHSY; CDR2 reads SAAADI. Written as DNA, the CDR3 is TGCGCCAGCAGTGAACTCAGGAGCACCGGGGAGCTGTTTTTT. It encodes CASSELRSTGELFF.

V is TRBV4-1 and J is TRBJ2-1, with D perhaps matching TRBD2 (5 bases). Deletions cut 0 bases from V and 5 bases from J, with 11 bases between. The CDR3 has 15 amino acids. Germline lookup yields CDR1 MGHRA and CDR2 YSYEKL. The CDR3 DNA sequence: TGCGCCAGCAGCCAAGAACCAGCGGCGAACAATGAGCAGTTCTTC. Protein: CASSQEPAANNEQFF.

The chain recombines TRBV6-4 with TRBJ2-1, with 9 bases lining up with TRBD2. The CDR3 contains 16 residues. V trimming: 0 bases; J trimming: 4 bases; junction bases outside the gene matches: 4. Germline CDR1 is MRHNA and CDR2 is SNTAGT. In DNA form, the CDR3 reads TGTGCCAGCAGTGACTCCCTAGCGGGGCATTACAATGAGCAGTTCTTC. This gives the protein CASSDSLAGHYNEQFF.

This sequence joins TRBV5-4 and TRBJ1-3, with no clear D. Germline V lookup: CDR1 SGHNT, CDR2 YYREEE (reference sequence). This CDR3 is 16 amino acids long. V shed 2 bases and J shed 0 bases, with 12 bases lying between them. The chain's CDR3 is CASSFLGVDSGNTIYF. CDR3 nucleotide sequence: TGTGCCAGCAGCTTTTTGGGCGTTGACTCTGGAAACACCATATATTTT.

This chain uses TRBV21-1 with TRBJ2-1; the table names TRBD1, a call not compared with the DNA. TRBV21-1 is labeled a pseudogene. CDR3 size: 10 residues. The CDR3 DNA is TGCAGGGAAGGGGACAATGAGCAGTTCTTC. Its protein product is CREGDNEQFF.

This clone has a handful of counts. V is TRBV28 and J is TRBJ1-3; D possibly corresponds to TRBD1 (5 bases). Trimming removed 8 bases from V and 0 bases from J, with 11 bases in between. Germline V lookup: CDR1 MDHEN, CDR2 SYDVKM. The CDR3 has 14 residues. CDR3 residues: CASRDSSSGNTIYF. CDR3 nucleotide sequence: TGTGCCAGCCGCGACAGCAGCTCTGGAAACACCATATATTTT. Filled out from reference TRBV28 and TRBJ1-3, the complete variable domain reads DVKVTQSSRYLVKRTGEKVFLECVQDMDHENMFWYRQDPGLGLRLIYFSYDVKMKEKGDIPEGYSVSREKKERFSLILESASTNQTSMYLCASRDSSSGNTIYFGEGSWLTVV.

This clone has a handful of counts. The rearrangement links TRBV28 to TRBJ1-1; D gene uncertain. The CDR3 loop spans 12 amino acids. Trimming took 6 bases from V and 4 from J, leaving 9 bases between them. Germline values: CDR1 MDHEN, CDR2 SYDVKM. The CDR3 region has the DNA TGTGCCAGCAGCCACGCGCCCACTGAAGCTTTCTTT. It yields the protein CASSHAPTEAFF. Drawing the rest from reference TRBV28 and TRBJ1-1, the complete variable domain is DVKVTQSSRYLVKRTGEKVFLECVQDMDHENMFWYRQDPGLGLRLIYFSYDVKMKEKGDIPEGYSVSREKKERFSLILESASTNQTSMYLCASSHAPTEAFFGQGTRLTVV.

The genes are TRBV28 and TRBJ2-1; 8 bases map to TRBD1. CDR1 and CDR2 from the germline V gene are MDHEN and SYDVKM. The CDR3 covers 14 residues. Unmatched junction bases numbered 6, after V lost 6 bases and J lost 5 bases. The CDR3 nucleotides are TGTGCCAGCAGACCCGGGACAGGAAACAATGAGCAGTTCTTC. As protein: CASRPGTGNNEQFF.

The rearrangement joins TRBV5-6 to TRBJ2-7; possibly TRBD1 for D (6 bases). The CDR3 runs 15 residues. Trimming left V 1 base short and J 5 bases short, with 16 bases between. The V gene's germline CDR1 is SGHDT and CDR2 YYEEEE. The CDR3 here is CASSLSTGRDNEQYF. The CDR3 region has the DNA TGTGCCAGCAGCTTGAGTACAGGGAGAGACAACGAGCAGTACTTC. Supplemented by reference TRBV5-6 and TRBJ2-7, the full variable domain reads DAGVTQSPTHLIKTRGQQVTLRCSPKSGHDTVSWYQQALGQGPQFIFQYYEEEERQRGNFPDRFSGHQFPNYSSELNVNALLLGDSALYLCASSLSTGRDNEQYFGPGTRLTVT.

This chain links TRBV18 with TRBJ2-1; D unresolved. The CDR3 is 12 residues long. Per germline, CDR1 KGHSH and CDR2 LQKENI. Trimming stripped 1 base from V and 7 bases from J, with 5 bases between. The CDR3 bases are TGTGCCAGCTCACCACAGCGTAATGAGCAGTTCTTC. Protein product: CASSPQRNEQFF.

This clone was counted a single time. The V gene is TRBV19, the J gene TRBJ2-7; no clear D. This CDR3 has 13 residues. Germline CDR1 and CDR2: LNHDA and SQIVND (reference sequence). The V end was cut by 6 bases, the J end by 3 bases, with 12 bases between. The CDR3: CASSLGPHYEQYF. For the CDR3, the DNA is TGTGCCAGTAGCCTCGGACCGCACTACGAGCAGTACTTC.

The rearrangement joins TRBV29-1 to TRBJ2-7; 7 nucleotides match TRBD2. The CDR3 totals 13 residues. Germline V gives CDR1 SQVTM, CDR2 ANQGSEA. The J segment lost 6 bases and the V segment lost 6 bases, leaving 11 bases of the junction unmatched. The CDR3 DNA sequence: TGCAGCGTCGCCGGGGCCTGGGAGGGCGAGCAGTACTTC. It translates to CSVAGAWEGEQYF.

V usage is TRBV3-1 (or the pseudogene TRBV3-2) and J usage is TRBJ2-1, with 12 positions matching TRBD1. V lost 5 bases and J lost 13; bases outside the gene matches: 12. Germline CDR1 is LGHDT and CDR2 is YNNKEL (reference sequence). This CDR3 comprises 15 residues. The CDR3 reads CASSSGTGGASIQFF. The CDR3 DNA follows: TGTGCCAGCAGCTCCGGGACAGGGGGCGCATCAATACAGTTCTTC.

The genes are TRBV9 and TRBJ1-2, with D unclear. This CDR3 comprises 12 residues. Germline assignment: CDR1 SGDLS and CDR2 YYNGEE. Deletions cut 2 bases from V and 5 bases from J, with 7 bases between. The CDR3 bases are TGTGCCAGCAGCGTCAGCGGATATGGCTACACCTTC. Protein product: CASSVSGYGYTF.

The genes are TRBV3-1 (or the pseudogene TRBV3-2) and TRBJ2-2; no firm D call. Germline V gives CDR1 LGHDT, CDR2 YNNKEL (reference sequence). The CDR3 spans 12 residues. The ends were cut back, 5 bases at V and 7 bases at J, with 8 bases in the middle. The CDR3 DNA reads TGTGCCAGCAGCTACGCGCGCGGGGAGCTGTTTTTT. Translating gives CASSYARGELFF.

This clone showed up just once. The gene calls are TRBV7-6 and TRBJ2-1, with TRBD1 identical over 8 bases. CDR1 is SGHVS and CDR2 is FNYEAQ in the germline V gene. V was clipped by 2 bases and J by 2 bases; unmatched bases: 2. CDR3 length: 15 residues. The CDR3 DNA sequence: TGTGCCAGCAGCTTATTACAGGGGGCCTACAATGAGCAGTTCTTC. This codes for CASSLLQGAYNEQFF.

V usage is TRBV30 and J usage is TRBJ2-3; D is uncertain. The V and J ends lost 3 bases and 4 bases respectively, with 17 bases between them. Germline V gene data show CDR1 as GTSNPN and CDR2 as SVGIG (reference sequence). This CDR3 is built from 15 residues. The CDR3 loop reads CAWSAIDQEADTQYF. The CDR3 DNA sequence: TGTGCCTGGAGCGCAATTGATCAAGAAGCAGATACGCAGTATTTT.

The chain combines TRBV6-5 with TRBJ2-3; D could derive from TRBD1 or TRBD2 (5 bases each). The V gene lost 5 bases and the J gene lost 10 bases, with 16 bases spanning the gap. The CDR3 has 13 amino acids. Germline V gene sequence: CDR1 MNHEY, CDR2 SVGAGI. The CDR3 DNA is TGTGCCAGCAGTACTACTCGGGGCGGAGCGCAGTATTTT. Amino acid sequence: CASSTTRGGAQYF.

By share, this clone counts as medium-sized. This sequence joins TRBV2 and TRBJ1-5; a possible D gene is TRBD1 (6 bases). The CDR3 loop spans 17 amino acids. Trimming left V 2 bases short and J 0 bases short, with 14 bases between. Germline V lookup: CDR1 SNHLY, CDR2 FYNNEI. The CDR3 sequence: CASSEIWGARSNQPQHF. CDR3 bases: TGTGCCAGCAGTGAAATTTGGGGGGCTCGTAGCAATCAGCCCCAGCATTTT.

This chain joins TRBV6-2 or TRBV6-3 and TRBJ2-6; perhaps TRBD2 as D (5 bases). Germline CDR1 reads MNHEY; CDR2 reads SVGEGT. Trimming pared 6 bases from V and 1 base from J, leaving 16 bases between. This CDR3 has 17 amino acids. The CDR3 loop reads CASSLFGGNSGANVLTF. For the CDR3, the DNA is TGTGCCAGCAGCCTATTTGGAGGCAATTCTGGGGCCAACGTCCTGACTTTC.